This TCR beta chain was captured in a study of control samples from healthy donors and cancer patients. This CDR3 has 15 amino acids. Trimming left V 4 bases short and J 6 bases short, with 18 bases between. The germline gives CDR1 MGHRA, CDR2 YSYEKL. Libraries were prepared by immunoSEQ multiplex PCR; TCRdb keeps only in-frame clonotypes and omits some of them. This sample has about 50,000 clones; 95% to 97% occur once, and the top ten carry 1.5% to 2%. The specimen was blood. J is TRBJ2-5 and V is TRBV4-1; D gene uncertain. The receptor was isolated from a woman in her twenties or thirties in good health. The chain's CDR3 is CASSLNDGPEQTQYF. The CDR3 DNA sequence: TGCGCCAGCAGCCTAAACGATGGACCAGAGCAGACCCAGTACTTC.